This entry features one TCR beta chain sequence. What it binds is not known. Deletions cut 2 bases from V and 0 bases from J, with 22 bases between. The CDR3 runs to 19 residues. Germline V gene sequence: CDR1 MNHNS, CDR2 SASEGT. 13 Jbeta primers and 60 Vbeta primers were used for the PCR. Data came from immunoSEQ multiplex PCR; TCRdb stores just in-frame clones and leaves some out. Among over 150,000 clones, about 73% were seen once, and the ten largest hold over 10%. The data were taken from a study of cytomegalovirus exposure and HLA in healthy donors. Study-wide results and limits: Previously analyzed data showed that most TCR beta V segments were productive at a frequency of about 87% or about 30%.

At the time of sampling, donors were nominally healthy, though unrecorded immune exposures were likely. The chain recombines TRBV6-1 with TRBJ1-1, with a weak D call TRBD1 (6 bases). The sequencing sample was made of PBMCs. The receptor comes from a woman aged 45-65 years in good health and CMV-seropositive. CDR3 sequence (DNA): TGTGCCAGCAGTGAACGGGGGGTTAGAGTAGGGGGAGTGAACACTGAAGCTTTCTTT. Translated, it gives CASSERGVRVGGVNTEAFF.